One and the same sample provided the 13 T cell receptor beta chains below, sequenced in a study of T-cell reconstitution after alpha-beta-depleted transplantation in children. This sample's TCRbeta library carried unique molecular identifier barcodes. TCRdb re-derived calls from the PCR reads in MiXCR, one entry per CDR3 protein. The sample lists 350,000 to 400,000 distinct CDR3 sequences; more than 10% were seen once. Here the sequenced sample was PBMCs, taken from the stem cell graft. Receptor source: a human donor who donated a stem cell graft to a child with Fanconi anemia.

This clonotype was seen at least ten times. The chain combines TRBV10-1 with TRBJ2-2; possible D gene TRBD2, 5 bases. The V gene lost 0 bases and the J gene lost 5 bases, with 7 bases spanning the gap. The CDR3 length is 14 residues. Per the germline V gene, CDR1 is WNHNN and CDR2 is SYGVQD (reference sequence). The CDR3 spells CASSESRATGELFF. The CDR3, as DNA: TGCGCCAGCAGTGAGTCGAGGGCAACCGGGGAGCTGTTTTTT.

As for this clonotype: The junction shows a germline mismatch at one end, possibly a read error. V and J are TRBV3-1 and TRBJ2-2; D ambiguous. The germline V gene has CDR1 LGHDT and CDR2 YNNKEL (reference sequence). CDR3 length equals 15 residues. The CDR3: CACSQDGPGTGELFF. The CDR3 bases are TGTGCCTGCAGCCAAGACGGGCCTGGGACCGGGGAGCTGTTTTTT. The full variable domain, in which reference TRBV3-1 and TRBJ2-2 provide the parts outside the CDR3, is DTAVSQTPKYLVTQMGNDKSIKCEQNLGHDTMYWYKQDSKKFLKIMFSYNNKELIINETVPNRFSPKSPDKAHLNLHINSLELGDSAVYFCACSQDGPGTGELFFGEGSRLTVL.

Sample share makes this clonotype medium-sized. This chain links TRBV7-6 with TRBJ2-7, with D tentatively TRBD1 (5 bases). Trimming shortened V by 4 bases and J by 3 bases, and 10 bases separated the two germline ends. Germline V gene sequence: CDR1 SGHVS, CDR2 FNYEAQ. The CDR3 totals 13 residues. CDR3 protein: CASSSGPNYEQYF. The CDR3 DNA reads as TGTGCCAGCAGCTCAGGGCCAAACTACGAGCAGTACTTC. The full variable domain, its missing parts supplied by reference TRBV7-6 and TRBJ2-7, is GAGVSQSPRYKVTKRGQDVALRCDPISGHVSLYWYRQALGQGPEFLTYFNYEAQQDKSGLPNDRFSAERPEGSISTLTIQRTEQRDSAMYRCASSSGPNYEQYFGPGTRLTVT.

This clonotype showed up just a few times. The chain has TRBV20-1 and TRBJ1-1, with no clear D. V gave up 3 bases and J gave up 0 bases, with 8 bases separating them. This CDR3 has 13 amino acids. Germline lookup yields CDR1 DFQATT and CDR2 SNEGSKA (reference sequence). CDR3 sequence (DNA): TGCAGTGCTAGGTGGTCCATGAACACTGAAGCTTTCTTT. This codes for CSARWSMNTEAFF.

This chain links TRBV25-1 with TRBJ2-7; D is possibly TRBD1 (6 bases). The CDR3 extends over 14 amino acids. The germline V and J ends were trimmed by 6 bases and 2 bases, with 14 bases remaining between them. The germline V gene encodes CDR1 MGHDK and CDR2 SYGVNS. As DNA, the CDR3 is TGTGCCAGCAGGTCCCGGGACACAGCCTACGAGCAGTACTTC. It encodes CASRSRDTAYEQYF.

This clonotype showed up just a few times. The chain is built from TRBV6-1 and TRBJ2-7; maybe TRBD1 (6 bases). Germline lookup yields CDR1 MNHNS and CDR2 SASEGT. Trimming shortened V by 5 bases and J by 2 bases, and 16 bases separated the two germline ends. This CDR3 contains 15 residues. This CDR3 reads CASSQPPGQTYEQYV. DNA for the CDR3: TGTGCCAGCAGTCAACCTCCAGGACAGACCTACGAGCAGTACGTC.

This chain joins TRBV20-1 and TRBJ1-2; D is undetermined. This CDR3 contains 12 residues. Germline CDR1 reads DFQATT; CDR2 reads SNEGSKA (reference sequence). V lost 6 bases and J 2 bases, leaving 10 bases between the germline ends. The CDR3: CSAPDGNYGYTF. CDR3 nucleotides: TGCAGTGCACCCGACGGGAACTATGGCTACACCTTC.

At least ten counts were recorded for this clonotype. J is TRBJ2-2 and V is TRBV5-1, with 10 nucleotides matching TRBD2. Germline V gene lookup returns CDR1 SGHRS and CDR2 YFSETQ. Unmatched junction bases numbered 6, after V lost 4 bases and J lost 6 bases. The CDR3 covers 15 residues. The CDR3 DNA reads TGCGCCAGCAGCCCTCCTGGGACTAGCGCCGGGGAGCTGTTTTTT. This gives the protein CASSPPGTSAGELFF.

The chain uses TRBV6-1 and TRBJ2-5, with 12 nucleotides matching TRBD2. The CDR3 loop spans 15 amino acids. Germline lookup yields CDR1 MNHNS and CDR2 SASEGT. V lost 8 bases to trimming and J lost 3 bases; unmatched junction nucleotides: 7. CDR3 DNA: TGTGCCAGCGGCTTCACTAGCGGGGGGAAAGAGACCCAGTACTTC. This translates into CASGFTSGGKETQYF.

There are a few counts of this clonotype. The DNA for the CDR3 is TGTGCCAGCAGCCCCGACGGACCTAACTATGGCTACACCTTC. It codes for CASSPDGPNYGYTF. The chain recombines TRBV7-2 with TRBJ1-2, with D unclear. V was trimmed by 5 bases and J by 0 bases, leaving 10 bases between them. The CDR3 is 14 residues long. Germline V lookup: CDR1 SGHTA, CDR2 FQGNSA.

A few counts support this clonotype. This chain joins TRBV20-1 and TRBJ2-1; 8 positions match TRBD2. The CDR3 runs to 13 residues. CDR1 is DFQATT and CDR2 is SNEGSKA in the germline V gene (reference sequence). Trimming took 1 base from V and 5 from J; bases not matched to a gene: 1. CDR3 in DNA: TGCAGTGCTAGAGGTAGCGGGGACAATGAGCAGTTCTTC. Its translation is CSARGSGDNEQFF.

CDR3 DNA: TGCAGTGCTACCTCCGGGACAGGGAGAACTGAAGCTTTCTTT. It is translated as CSATSGTGRTEAFF. This rearrangement joins TRBV20-1 to TRBJ1-1; 9 positions agree with TRBD1. CDR3 length: 14 amino acids. V lost 4 bases to trimming and J lost 5 bases; unmatched junction nucleotides: 8. Germline V gene sequence: CDR1 DFQATT, CDR2 SNEGSKA (reference sequence).

In this sample, this clonotype turned up many times. Written as DNA, the CDR3 is TGTGCCAGCAGCGTAGGGCAACAGGGAGGACGGGAAGAGACCCAGTACTTC. As protein: CASSVGQQGGREETQYF. This chain joins TRBV9 and TRBJ2-5, with D perhaps given as TRBD1 or TRBD2 (6 bases each). Germline values: CDR1 SGDLS, CDR2 YYNGEE. Trimming cost V 0 bases and J 3 bases, with 18 bases left between them. The CDR3 loop spans 17 amino acids. The full variable domain, rest sourced from reference TRBV9 and TRBJ2-5, is DSGVTQTPKHLITATGQRVTLRCSPRSGDLSVYWYQQSLDQGLQFLIQYYNGEERAKGNILERFSAQQFPDLHSELNLSSLELGDSALYFCASSVGQQGGREETQYFGPGTRLLVL.